Following are 31 T cell receptor beta chains from one sample sequenced in a study of cytomegalovirus exposure and HLA in healthy donors. Primers: 60 Vbeta forward and 13 Jbeta reverse. Only in-frame clones appear in the TCRdb table, and some are missing; sequencing was by immunoSEQ multiplex PCR. The top ten hold about 4% of the sample, which has about 130,000 clones, about 74% seen once. Sequenced sample: PBMCs. Every receptor here comes from a woman in her fifties or sixties in good health and CMV-seropositive.

The chain employs TRBV10-3 and TRBJ2-1; 9 positions match TRBD2. Germline V gives CDR1 ENHRY, CDR2 SYGVKD. The CDR3 is 14 residues long. Trimming cost V 6 bases and J 4 bases; bases outside gene matches: 4. This CDR3 is CAISPGLAYNEQFF. As DNA, the CDR3 is TGTGCCATCAGCCCGGGACTAGCTTACAATGAGCAGTTCTTC.

This rearrangement joins TRBV5-1 to TRBJ2-1, with 8 positions matching TRBD2. Germline V CDR1 and CDR2: SGHRS, YFSETQ. Germline trimming cut 2 bases from V and 0 bases from J; bases unmatched to any gene: 7. The CDR3 loop spans 17 amino acids. CDR3 region: CASSLRTSSTSYNEQFF. The CDR3 DNA reads as TGCGCCAGCAGCTTACGGACTAGCTCAACCTCCTACAATGAGCAGTTCTTC. Combining the CDR3 with reference TRBV5-1 and TRBJ2-1 gives the whole variable domain KAGVTQTPRYLIKTRGQQVTLSCSPISGHRSVSWYQQTPGQGLQFLFEYFSETQRNKGNFPGRFSGRQFSNSRSEMNVSTLELGDSALYLCASSLRTSSTSYNEQFFGPGTRLTVL.

This sequence joins TRBV6-1 and TRBJ2-2, with D maybe TRBD2 (7 bases). The CDR3 covers 18 residues. Germline-derived CDR1 and CDR2 are MNHNS and SASEGT. V lost 0 bases to trimming and J lost 0 bases, with 14 bases between them. The CDR3 nucleotides read TGTGCCAGCAGTGAAGCGCGCCCGGGGGGCGCGAACACCGGGGAGCTGTTTTTT. It encodes CASSEARPGGANTGELFF.

The genes are TRBV5-1 and TRBJ1-4, with 11 nucleotides matching TRBD1. There are 15 residues in the CDR3. Germline CDR1 and CDR2: SGHRS and YFSETQ. Trimming at V came to 4 bases and at J to 14 bases, leaving 13 bases not matched to a gene. CDR3 residues: CASSLGTGGIVKLFF. CDR3 bases: TGCGCCAGCAGCCTTGGGACAGGGGGAATAGTGAAGCTGTTTTTT.

The rearrangement joins TRBV19 to TRBJ2-2; 12 positions agree with TRBD2. Germline V gene sequence: CDR1 LNHDA, CDR2 SQIVND (reference sequence). V lost 10 bases, J lost 4 bases, and 19 bases stayed unmatched. The CDR3 length is 19 residues. Here the CDR3 reads CATNLRSLSSGGGTGELFF. The CDR3 region has the DNA TGTGCCACCAACCTACGATCCCTATCTAGCGGGGGGGGCACCGGGGAGCTGTTTTTT.

CDR3 sequence reads: CASKFTTNEKLFF. In nucleotides, the CDR3 is TGTGCCAGCAAATTTACAACTAATGAAAAACTGTTTTTT. The chain carries TRBV6-1 and TRBJ1-4; no reliable D call. The CDR3 runs 13 residues. The ends were cut back, 7 bases at V and 0 bases at J, with 6 bases in the middle. Germline CDR1 is MNHNS and CDR2 is SASEGT.

This clone was seen only a few times. The rearrangement joins TRBV2 to TRBJ1-5, with 8 bases aligning to TRBD1. The V segment lost 3 bases and the J segment 1 base; nucleotides outside the gene matches: 5. CDR1 and CDR2 from the germline V gene are SNHLY and FYNNEI. This CDR3 is built from 16 residues. In DNA form, the CDR3 reads TGTGCCAGCAGTGACCCCAGGACAGGGAGCAATCAGCCCCAGCATTTT. Its protein is CASSDPRTGSNQPQHF.

The chain couples TRBV4-2 to TRBJ2-3; D ambiguous. This CDR3 is built from 16 residues. Per germline, CDR1 LGHNA and CDR2 YNFKEQ. Trimming cost V 1 base and J 2 bases, with 13 bases left between them. The CDR3 region is CASSQGLGGDTDTQYF. The CDR3 nucleotides are TGTGCCAGCAGCCAAGGTCTTGGCGGAGACACAGATACGCAGTATTTT.

The chain employs TRBV9 and TRBJ2-1, with D tentatively TRBD2 (5 bases). Germline CDR1 is SGDLS and CDR2 is YYNGEE. The CDR3 covers 14 residues. Trimming took off 4 bases at V and 8 bases at J, with 16 bases between the two ends. The CDR3 region is CASSPGSTRDEQFF. The CDR3 region has the DNA TGTGCCAGCAGCCCTGGGTCAACGAGGGATGAGCAGTTCTTC.

The chain combines TRBV5-4 with TRBJ2-3; possible D gene TRBD2, 6 bases. CDR1 is SGHNT and CDR2 is YYREEE in the germline V gene (reference sequence). CDR3 length: 15 amino acids. Trimming shortened V by 5 bases and J by 5 bases, and 18 bases separated the two germline ends. CDR3 DNA: TGTGCCAGCAGGCGGGGCCCTTCGAGGGGAGATACGCAGTATTTT. Translation gives CASRRGPSRGDTQYF.

This clone was counted only a few times. The chain recombines TRBV11-2 with TRBJ2-7; D is unresolved. Germline CDR1 SGHAT, CDR2 FQNNGV. Trimming cost V 1 base and J 5 bases, with 6 bases left between them. The length of the CDR3 is 12 residues. The CDR3 region is CASSLGRNEQYF. For the CDR3, the DNA is TGTGCCAGCAGCTTAGGCAGGAACGAGCAGTACTTC.

A few counts support this clone. V is TRBV6-1 and J is TRBJ1-2; 7 bases match TRBD1. The V segment lost 6 bases and the J segment 7 bases; nucleotides outside the gene matches: 8. The CDR3 covers 13 residues. In germline, CDR1 is MNHNS, CDR2 SASEGT. CDR3 bases: TGTGCCAGCAGCCCCGACAGGGTGGTTGGCTACACCTTC. This codes for CASSPDRVVGYTF.

This chain uses TRBV28 with TRBJ2-1; possible D gene TRBD1, 6 bases. The germline V gene encodes CDR1 MDHEN and CDR2 SYDVKM. The CDR3 extends over 15 amino acids. Deletions cut 5 bases from V and 9 bases from J, with 20 bases between. CDR3 sequence: CASSQFDRTYGEQFF. The CDR3 DNA reads TGTGCCAGCAGTCAGTTTGACAGGACATATGGTGAGCAGTTCTTC.

The chain uses TRBV5-4 and TRBJ1-2, with D tentatively TRBD1 (6 bases). Trimming left V 4 bases short and J 4 bases short, with 17 bases between. Germline V CDR1 and CDR2: SGHNT, YYREEE (reference sequence). This CDR3 is 15 amino acids long. CDR3 loop: CASSEGQGEPYGYTF. The CDR3 nucleotides are TGTGCCAGCAGCGAGGGACAAGGAGAACCCTATGGCTACACCTTC.

About this clone: This CDR3 is also generated by other DNA sequences in the sample. This rearrangement joins TRBV5-1 to TRBJ1-1; 7 nucleotides match TRBD1. Per the germline V gene, CDR1 is SGHRS and CDR2 is YFSETQ. J lost 1 base, V lost 4 bases, and 4 bases had no gene match. The CDR3 spans 14 residues. CDR3 DNA sequence: TGCGCCAGCAGCCTGGGGACAGAGAACACTGAAGCTTTCTTT. This translates into CASSLGTENTEAFF. Supplemented by reference TRBV5-1 and TRBJ1-1, the full variable domain reads KAGVTQTPRYLIKTRGQQVTLSCSPISGHRSVSWYQQTPGQGLQFLFEYFSETQRNKGNFPGRFSGRQFSNSRSEMNVSTLELGDSALYLCASSLGTENTEAFFGQGTRLTVV.

This chain joins TRBV10-3 and TRBJ2-5, with D hard to call. The J call is doubtful: the DNA matches TRBJ2-7 better. Germline CDR1 ENHRY, CDR2 SYGVKD. The CDR3 has 11 amino acids. The CDR3 protein is CAIRDSYEQYF. DNA of the CDR3: TGTGCCATCAGAGACTCCTACGAGCAGTACTTC.

This clone has only a few counts. The rearrangement links TRBV19 to TRBJ1-4; 9 bases map to TRBD1. Germline trimming cut 4 bases from V and 7 bases from J; bases unmatched to any gene: 7. The CDR3 loop spans 15 amino acids. The germline V gene has CDR1 LNHDA and CDR2 SQIVND (reference sequence). The CDR3 reads CASSNLGTGFEKLFF. The CDR3 DNA reads TGTGCCAGTAGTAACCTCGGGACAGGGTTTGAAAAACTGTTTTTT.

This chain uses TRBV19 with TRBJ2-6; D might be TRBD1 (5 bases). This CDR3 spans 15 amino acids. Germline V gene data show CDR1 as LNHDA and CDR2 as SQIVND (reference sequence). V gave up 7 bases and J gave up 0 bases, with 10 bases separating them. The CDR3, as DNA: TGTGCCAGTATCCAGGGCTACTCTGGGGCCAACGTCCTGACTTTC. It yields the protein CASIQGYSGANVLTF.

This clone was counted between two and nine times. Given the absence of the conserved phenylalanine or tryptophan at the CDR3 end, a read error is likely. The limits of the CDR3 on the DNA are not certain, so only TCRdb's listed CDR3 is given. The chain has TRBV6-1 and TRBJ1-6. Germline CDR1 MNHNS, CDR2 SASEGT. The CDR3 has 10 amino acids, counting both end residues. CDR3 sequence reads: CASSEIVLKR.

This clone was seen only once. This chain links TRBV9 with TRBJ2-7, with 12 bases identical to TRBD1. V shed 4 bases, J shed 5 bases, and the junction held 7 bases outside the gene matches. Per the germline V gene, CDR1 is SGDLS and CDR2 is YYNGEE. This CDR3 is 15 amino acids long. CDR3 protein: CASSFTGTGGDEQYF. The CDR3 nucleotides read TGTGCCAGCAGCTTTACCGGGACAGGGGGCGACGAGCAGTACTTC.

This sequence joins TRBV19 and TRBJ2-4; tentatively, D is TRBD1 (5 bases). CDR3 length: 16 amino acids. The ends were cut back, 3 bases at V and 2 bases at J, with 14 bases in the middle. The germline V gene has CDR1 LNHDA and CDR2 SQIVND (reference sequence). CDR3 sequence reads: CASSIQGDWTKNIQYF. In DNA, the CDR3 is TGTGCCAGTAGTATCCAGGGCGATTGGACCAAAAACATTCAGTACTTC.

J is TRBJ2-7 and V is TRBV5-1; 9 bases are shared with TRBD1. V shed 7 bases and J 4 bases; nucleotides not matched to a gene: 12. The CDR3 length is 15 residues. The germline CDR1 and CDR2 sequences are SGHRS and YFSETQ. CDR3 region: CASSPGTGLSYEQYF. The CDR3 region has the DNA TGCGCCAGCTCCCCCGGGACAGGGTTATCTTACGAGCAGTACTTC.

The chain couples TRBV6-5 to TRBJ1-2; a possible D gene is TRBD1 (5 bases). This CDR3 comprises 15 residues. Trimming left V 7 bases short and J 5 bases short, with 20 bases between. From germline, CDR1 is MNHEY and CDR2 SVGAGI. The CDR3 sequence: CASTTGGGLNYGYTF. DNA for the CDR3: TGTGCCAGCACTACCGGGGGAGGGCTTAATTATGGCTACACCTTC.

The gene calls are TRBV10-1 and TRBJ1-2; tentative D call: TRBD1 (6 bases). CDR1 is WNHNN, CDR2 SYGVQD, per germline (reference sequence). The CDR3 totals 15 residues. Deletions cut 5 bases from V and 0 bases from J, with 13 bases between. CDR3 nucleotides: TGCGCCAGCAGTCCTAGCAGGGGACCTAACTATGGCTACACCTTC. Residues: CASSPSRGPNYGYTF.

J is TRBJ2-3 and V is TRBV10-3; D perhaps matches TRBD2 (7 bases). Germline values: CDR1 ENHRY, CDR2 SYGVKD. This CDR3 comprises 13 residues. Trimming took 9 bases from V and 0 from J, leaving 10 bases between them. The DNA for the CDR3 is TGTGCCATGAGGGGGGGGAGCACAGATACGCAGTATTTT. Encoded protein: CAMRGGSTDTQYF.

CDR3 loop: CASSLALGVETQYF. The CDR3 DNA reads as TGTGCCAGCAGCTTAGCCTTAGGGGTTGAGACCCAGTACTTC. The chain uses TRBV7-9 and TRBJ2-5; possible D gene TRBD1, 5 bases. The CDR3 length is 14 residues. V gave up 0 bases and J gave up 5 bases, with 10 bases separating them. CDR1 and CDR2 (germline): SEHNR, FQNEAQ (reference sequence).

The rearrangement uses TRBV4-3 and TRBJ1-2; a possible D gene is TRBD1 (6 bases). Trimming stripped 4 bases from V and 6 bases from J, with 30 bases between. This CDR3 has 19 amino acids. Germline V gene data show CDR1 as LGHNA and CDR2 as YSLEER. This chain's CDR3 is CASSPYPLESGTRLDGYTF. The CDR3 nucleotides are TGCGCCAGCAGCCCCTACCCCCTAGAGTCCGGGACACGGCTTGATGGCTACACCTTC.

V usage is TRBV5-4 and J usage is TRBJ2-1; D gene unclear. V shed 2 bases and J shed 3 bases, with 3 bases lying between them. CDR1 and CDR2 (germline): SGHNT, YYREEE (reference sequence). This CDR3 is 12 amino acids long. The CDR3 is CASSFYYNEQFF. DNA of the CDR3: TGTGCCAGCAGCTTCTACTACAATGAGCAGTTCTTC.

The rearrangement joins TRBV5-8 to TRBJ2-7; D may be TRBD2 (6 bases). The CDR3 loop spans 13 amino acids. Trimming removed 4 bases from V and 6 bases from J, with 14 bases in between. The V gene's germline CDR1 is SGHTS and CDR2 YDEGEE. The CDR3 nucleotides read TGTGCCAGCAGCCGGGTGGGGAGGTCCGAGCAGTACTTC. Its translation: CASSRVGRSEQYF.

In DNA, the CDR3 is TGTGCCAGCAGCCCAAACGCCGGAGGTACGCAGTATTTT. Protein: CASSPNAGGTQYF. V and J are TRBV7-9 and TRBJ2-3; D is possibly TRBD2 (5 bases). CDR3 length: 13 amino acids. V shed 5 bases and J shed 8 bases, with 14 bases lying between them. Germline V gene sequence: CDR1 SEHNR, CDR2 FQNEAQ (reference sequence).

This clone is labeled as medium-sized (0.01 to 0.1%). This specimen includes other DNA sequences encoding the same CDR3. The chain has TRBV28 and TRBJ1-4; 9 nucleotides align to TRBD1. V lost 6 bases and J lost 8; bases outside the gene matches: 7. The CDR3 spans 14 residues. Germline V CDR1 and CDR2: MDHEN, SYDVKM. The CDR3 here is CASSRGQGREKLFF. The CDR3 bases are TGTGCCAGCAGCCGTGGACAGGGGAGGGAAAAACTGTTTTTT.